This is a list of T cell receptor beta chains from one sample in a study of human T cells and chemical hapten exposure. TCRdb itself ran the RACE reads through MiXCR, one entry per CDR3 protein. This sample carries a few hundred thousand distinct CDR3 sequences, about 6% of them seen once, and the ten largest clones take more than 5.5%. Sequencing was performed on whole blood, taken in connection with sensitization to the hapten diphenylcyclopropenone (DPC). These receptors all come from a woman under 30 with alopecia areata. Some clones in this sample may be carry-over from other donors' samples. Each CDR3 is given with its conserved first and last residue. The D gene is left open where the match is weak. Size values are once, few and many counts, or a class for expanded clones, and some rows have none.

CDR3	DNA	D	V	J	size
CASSSLPSGRETQYF	.	.	TRBV6-2/TRBV6-3	TRBJ2-5	few
CASSHGREYSNQPQHF	TGTGCCAGCTCACATGGCAGGGAATATAGCAATCAGCCCCAGCATTTT	.	TRBV18	TRBJ1-5	many
CASSYRDFYNEQFF	TGTGCCAGCAGTTACAGGGACTTCTACAATGAGCAGTTCTTC	.	TRBV6-6	TRBJ2-1	.
CASSQKKTGDRFDGYTF	TGCGCCAGCAGCCAGAAGAAAACAGGGGATCGGTTCGATGGCTACACCTTC	TRBD1	TRBV4-1	TRBJ1-2	many
CASSWAETQYF	TGCGCCAGCAGCTGGGCAGAGACCCAGTACTTC	.	TRBV5-1	TRBJ2-5	.
CSVEDLIVGDTEAFF	TGCAGCGTTGAAGATCTTATAGTAGGGGACACTGAAGCTTTCTTT	.	TRBV29-1	TRBJ1-1	.
CAISGVAGGRETQYF	TGTGCCATCAGTGGGGTAGCGGGGGGGCGAGAGACCCAGTACTTC	TRBD2	TRBV10-3	TRBJ2-5	.
CASRHDRGPNIQYF	TGTGCCAGCAGGCATGACAGGGGCCCGAACATTCAGTACTTC	TRBD1	TRBV6-5	TRBJ2-4	.
CASSRRVRRAKNIQYF	TGTGCCAGCAGCCGCCGGGTCCGGAGGGCCAAAAACATTCAGTACTTC	.	TRBV21-1	TRBJ2-4	.
CASSLFRDMSNQPQHF	TGTGCCAGCAGTTTATTCCGGGACATGAGCAATCAGCCCCAGCATTTT	.	TRBV28	TRBJ1-5	few
CASGSSNRGGSYNEQFF	TGTGCCAGCGGGTCCTCTAATCGGGGGGGTTCCTACAATGAGCAGTTCTTC	TRBD2	TRBV12-3/TRBV12-4	TRBJ2-1	few
CASSLKMGAFF	TGTGCCAGCAGTCTAAAGATGGGAGCTTTCTTT	.	TRBV7-9	TRBJ1-1	few
CASSRNSATNEKLFF	TGCGCCAGCAGCCGTAACAGCGCAACTAATGAAAAACTGTTTTTT	.	TRBV4-1	TRBJ1-4	many
CSARDPRDRGRINTGELFF	TGCAGTGCTAGAGATCCCCGGGACAGGGGGCGGATAAACACCGGGGAGCTGTTTTTT	TRBD1	TRBV20-1	TRBJ2-2	.
CASSQGQGGPGELFF	TGTGCCAGCAGCCAAGGACAGGGCGGCCCCGGGGAGCTGTTTTTT	TRBD1	TRBV7-9	TRBJ2-2	.
CASSPKYSGPAGDTQYF	TGTGCCAGCAGCCCGAAGTACAGCGGGCCTGCGGGAGATACGCAGTATTTT	.	TRBV9	TRBJ2-3	.
CASSYSSRSNQPQHF	TGTGCCAGCAGTTACTCGAGCAGAAGCAATCAGCCCCAGCATTTT	.	TRBV6-2/TRBV6-3	TRBJ1-5	.
CASSFARGSYNSPLHF	TGTGCCAGCAGCTTCGCCAGGGGTTCCTATAATTCACCCCTCCACTTT	.	TRBV7-8	TRBJ1-6	few
CASSWTGSSNQPQHF	TGTGCCAGCAGTTGGACAGGGTCGAGCAATCAGCCCCAGCATTTT	TRBD1	TRBV6-5	TRBJ1-5	.